This T cell receptor (beta chain) stems from a study of blood T cell repertoires in COVID-19. About the research overall: T cells, B-cell-depleted T cells, or PBMCs supplied cDNA or gDNA.

The data were produced by immunoSEQ multiplex PCR, yet TCRdb's version contains in-frame clones alone and is incomplete. The table includes about 300,000 clones, around nine tenths detected once. The ends were cut back, 8 bases at V and 3 bases at J, with 14 bases in the middle. The CDR3 loop spans 13 amino acids. Input material: PBMCs or T cells enriched from blood (not recorded which). The receptor comes from a woman in her 30s who had recovered from COVID-19. The V call is TRBV12-3 or TRBV12-4, the J call TRBJ2-7; no clear D gene. The CDR3 DNA reads as TGTGCCAGCGACGGTTTATCGGGCTACGAGCAGTACTTC. The encoded protein is CASDGLSGYEQYF.